Below, 18 T cell receptor beta chains from the same sample are listed, as sequenced in a study of naive and memory T cell subsets. Four PCR rounds used nested alpha and beta constant region primers plus the SP2 primer. TCRdb passed the UMI-ligation and nested PCR reads through MiXCR, listing each CDR3 protein once. The sample carries tens of thousands of distinct CDR3 sequences, 4.5% to 7% recorded once. Indicated treatment: skin biopsy from PPD injection site in Mantoux-positive individual. The library had UMIs added by 3' ligation of an oligonucleotide to TCR cDNA. The sequencing here drew on skin, taken from a tuberculin skin test site. The receptors stem from an adult in good health.

This clonotype turned up a few times. The CDR3: CASSLNRGGYNEQFF. DNA of the CDR3: TGTGCCAGCAGCTTAAACAGGGGGGGTTACAATGAGCAGTTCTTC. The gene calls are TRBV7-3 and TRBJ2-1, with D possibly TRBD1 on 8 matching bases. Germline CDR1 is SGHTA and CDR2 is FQGTGA. CDR3 length: 15 residues. Trimming left V 1 base short and J 4 bases short, with 11 bases between.

Only a few counts were recorded for this clonotype. The chain couples TRBV28 to TRBJ1-3; D gene unclear. V lost 5 bases and J lost 7, with 15 bases in between. Germline V gene data show CDR1 as MDHEN and CDR2 as SYDVKM. CDR3 length: 14 residues. CDR3 sequence reads: CASSIPLRGNTIYF. DNA for the CDR3: TGTGCCAGCAGTATCCCCTTACGGGGTAACACCATATATTTT.

The V call is TRBV4-3, the J call TRBJ2-3; D is possibly TRBD1 (5 bases). V lost 0 bases and J 1 base, leaving 11 bases between the germline ends. Germline CDR1 and CDR2: LGHNA and YSLEER. The length of the CDR3 is 16 residues. The CDR3 reads CASSQDSRAGTDTQYF. The CDR3 DNA is TGCGCCAGCAGCCAAGATTCCAGGGCTGGCACAGATACGCAGTATTTT.

This chain uses TRBV28 with TRBJ1-1, with D perhaps TRBD1 (5 bases). Germline V lookup: CDR1 MDHEN, CDR2 SYDVKM. V lost 2 bases, J lost 1 base, and 11 bases lay in between. CDR3 length equals 15 residues. As DNA, the CDR3 is TGTGCCAGCAGTTTAGGGACTTTGTGGAACACTGAAGCTTTCTTT. Translation gives CASSLGTLWNTEAFF.

This clonotype was seen repeatedly, ten times or more. The chain combines TRBV28 with TRBJ2-1, with unresolved D. Per the germline V gene, CDR1 is MDHEN and CDR2 is SYDVKM. V was shortened by 6 bases and J by 4 bases, with 10 bases between the two germline ends. The CDR3 loop spans 13 amino acids. CDR3 sequence reads: CASRRTAYNEQFF. In nucleotides, the CDR3 is TGTGCCAGCAGACGCACAGCGTACAATGAGCAGTTCTTC. The full variable domain, its missing parts supplied by reference TRBV28 and TRBJ2-1, is DVKVTQSSRYLVKRTGEKVFLECVQDMDHENMFWYRQDPGLGLRLIYFSYDVKMKEKGDIPEGYSVSREKKERFSLILESASTNQTSMYLCASRRTAYNEQFFGPGTRLTVL.

This clonotype was counted ten times or more. The CDR3 nucleotides read TGTGCCAGCAGCGTAGGAGTTTTCGTTGCGGGAACCTACAATGAGCAGTTCTTC. Translated, it gives CASSVGVFVAGTYNEQFF. The chain combines TRBV9 with TRBJ2-1; D possibly corresponds to TRBD2 (6 bases). CDR3 length: 18 amino acids. Trimming removed 0 bases at V and 2 bases at J, with 18 bases between. Germline loops: CDR1 SGDLS, CDR2 YYNGEE. Full variable domain (missing parts from reference TRBV9 and TRBJ2-1): DSGVTQTPKHLITATGQRVTLRCSPRSGDLSVYWYQQSLDQGLQFLIQYYNGEERAKGNILERFSAQQFPDLHSELNLSSLELGDSALYFCASSVGVFVAGTYNEQFFGPGTRLTVL.

This clonotype was counted at least ten times. The rearrangement joins TRBV20-1 to TRBJ2-7; D perhaps matches TRBD2 (6 bases). This CDR3 contains 15 residues. Germline assignment: CDR1 DFQATT and CDR2 SNEGSKA (reference sequence). The V gene lost 0 bases and the J gene lost 2 bases, with 14 bases spanning the gap. CDR3 region: CSARDGVAVAYEQYF. The CDR3 nucleotides read TGCAGTGCTAGAGATGGAGTAGCGGTAGCCTACGAGCAGTACTTC.

This clonotype has a handful of counts. The rearrangement joins TRBV27 to TRBJ1-6; no firm D call. This CDR3 is 14 amino acids long. CDR1 MNHEY and CDR2 SMNVEV come from the germline V gene (reference sequence). The V and J ends lost 4 bases and 7 bases respectively, with 11 bases between them. DNA for the CDR3: TGTGCCAGCAGTTCCCGGACGGTCAATTCACCCCTCCACTTT. It translates to CASSSRTVNSPLHF.

This clonotype was picked up a small number of times. This chain links TRBV7-8 with TRBJ2-1, with TRBD2 matching 11 bases. Unmatched junction bases numbered 4, after V lost 4 bases and J lost 2 bases. This CDR3 contains 16 residues. The germline V gene encodes CDR1 SGHVS and CDR2 FQNEAQ. The CDR3 sequence: CASSSFSGRAYNEQFF. CDR3 coding DNA: TGTGCCAGCAGCTCCTTTAGCGGGAGGGCCTACAATGAGCAGTTCTTC.

This clonotype has ten or more counts. The chain joins TRBV11-2 to TRBJ2-5; 7 bases align to TRBD1. This CDR3 comprises 13 residues. V lost 5 bases and J lost 3; bases outside the gene matches: 3. Germline V gene data show CDR1 as SGHAT and CDR2 as FQNNGV. The CDR3 nucleotides read TGTGCCAGCAGCATCGACAGGGAAGAGACCCAGTACTTC. This sequence encodes CASSIDREETQYF.

This clonotype has at least ten counts. The chain combines TRBV9 with TRBJ2-7; possibly TRBD2 for D (7 bases). Trimming removed 3 bases at V and 2 bases at J, with 15 bases between. The V gene's germline CDR1 is SGDLS and CDR2 YYNGEE. CDR3 length equals 15 residues. The CDR3 protein is CASSGGGQLTYEQYF. The CDR3 DNA follows: TGTGCCAGCAGCGGGGGGGGGCAGCTAACCTACGAGCAGTACTTC.

This clonotype showed up just a few times. This chain connects TRBV29-1 to TRBJ2-7; no definite D call. This CDR3 is 13 amino acids long. Trimming took off 2 bases at V and 0 bases at J, with 8 bases between the two ends. Germline assignment: CDR1 SQVTM and CDR2 ANQGSEA. CDR3 residues: CSVEIPISYEQYF. The CDR3 DNA is TGCAGCGTTGAAATCCCGATCTCCTACGAGCAGTACTTC.

This clonotype was counted ten times or more. This sequence joins TRBV19 and TRBJ1-4, with no clear D. The CDR3 has 16 residues. CDR1 LNHDA and CDR2 SQIVND come from the germline V gene (reference sequence). The V gene lost 0 bases and the J gene lost 5 bases, with 13 bases spanning the gap. CDR3 in amino acids: CASSIDPAGWNEKLFF. Here the CDR3 DNA reads TGTGCCAGTAGTATAGACCCTGCGGGATGGAATGAAAAACTGTTTTTT.

This clonotype was seen at least ten times. The chain combines TRBV6-1 with TRBJ2-4; D is unresolved. Germline V lookup: CDR1 MNHNS, CDR2 SASEGT. The CDR3 is 16 amino acids. Trimming shortened V by 10 bases and J by 0 bases, and 19 bases separated the two germline ends. As DNA, the CDR3 is TGTGCCACCTCAAAAGGGCCAGGTCTAGCCAAAAACATTCAGTACTTC. Encoded protein: CATSKGPGLAKNIQYF.

This clonotype is labeled medium-sized. The rearrangement links TRBV28 to TRBJ2-3, with TRBD1 matching over 10 bases. The V segment lost 6 bases and the J segment 2 bases; nucleotides outside the gene matches: 14. The CDR3 loop spans 18 amino acids. Germline V lookup: CDR1 MDHEN, CDR2 SYDVKM. In DNA, the CDR3 is TGTGCCAGCAGCTCCGGGACAGGGGTCGATTATTTCACAGATACGCAGTATTTT. Translated, it gives CASSSGTGVDYFTDTQYF.

The chain couples TRBV29-1 to TRBJ2-7, with 12 bases that match TRBD2. Germline CDR1 and CDR2: SQVTM and ANQGSEA. This CDR3 is built from 20 residues. V gave up 5 bases and J gave up 4 bases; unmatched junction bases: 24. The CDR3 bases are TGCAGCGTTTCCCGATTGACTAGCGGGAGATGGGGAGATTCTCTTTACGAGCAGTACTTC. Encoded protein: CSVSRLTSGRWGDSLYEQYF.

This clonotype was seen only a few times. J is TRBJ1-2 and V is TRBV5-1; D call uncertain. Germline CDR1 and CDR2: SGHRS and YFSETQ. Trimming took off 3 bases at V and 2 bases at J, with 11 bases between the two ends. CDR3 length: 14 amino acids. CDR3 region: CASSSSSGNYGYTF. CDR3 DNA sequence: TGCGCCAGCAGCTCGTCATCGGGAAACTATGGCTACACCTTC.

This clonotype has at least ten counts. The V call is TRBV4-3, the J call TRBJ1-3, with D perhaps TRBD1 (6 bases). Trimming removed 1 base from V and 3 bases from J, with 10 bases in between. Germline V gives CDR1 LGHNA, CDR2 YSLEER. The CDR3 is 15 amino acids. The CDR3 here is CASSQAGDFGNTIYF. CDR3 sequence (DNA): TGCGCCAGCAGCCAAGCAGGGGATTTTGGAAACACCATATATTTT.